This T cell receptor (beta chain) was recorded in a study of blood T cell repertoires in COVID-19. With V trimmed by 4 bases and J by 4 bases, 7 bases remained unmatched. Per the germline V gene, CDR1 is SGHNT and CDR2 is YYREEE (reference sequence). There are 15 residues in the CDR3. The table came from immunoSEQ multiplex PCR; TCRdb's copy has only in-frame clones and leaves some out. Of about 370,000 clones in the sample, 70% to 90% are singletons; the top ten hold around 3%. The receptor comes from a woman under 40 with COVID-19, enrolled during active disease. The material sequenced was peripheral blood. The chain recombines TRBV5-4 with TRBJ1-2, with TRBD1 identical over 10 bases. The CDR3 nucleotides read TGTGCCAGCAGCCAAGACAGGGGGCCAGGCTATGGCTACACCTTC. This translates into CASSQDRGPGYGYTF.